This TCR beta chain was captured by sequencing in a study of blood T cell repertoires in COVID-19. The wider study: Samples representing acute and convalescent COVID-19 were sourced from the United States, Italy and Spain. From T cells, B-cell-depleted T cells, or PBMCs came the material, which was cDNA or gDNA.

Original handling: Using reference gene primer amplification, nucleated cell counts were estimated. Here immunoSEQ multiplex PCR was the method, and the copy in TCRdb shows in-frame clones only, minus some. V and J calls and clone size come straight from that table; D and trimming were deduced from the DNA. This sample has fewer than 75,000 clones, with roughly nine tenths found just once. Trimming removed 0 bases from V and 6 bases from J, with 13 bases in between. This CDR3 has 15 amino acids. The V gene's germline CDR1 is SGHRS and CDR2 YFSETQ. The sequenced sample was peripheral blood. This sequence originates from an older man with acute or convalescent COVID-19. The chain couples TRBV5-1 to TRBJ1-5, with a possible D match to TRBD1 (5 bases). Here the CDR3 DNA reads TGCGCCAGCAGCTTGGCCGGAGGGGCTGGTCAGCCCCAGCATTTT. Translated: CASSLAGGAGQPQHF.